This is a list of T cell receptor beta chains from one sample in a study of T cells after yellow fever vaccination. Via MiXCR, TCRdb re-called the 5' RACE reads, giving one row per CDR3 protein. The sample comprises 450,000 to 550,000 distinct CDR3 sequences, over 15% of which are singletons, and roughly an eighth rests with the top ten. The sequencing used PBMCs, collected 15 days after the yellow fever booster vaccination. Source of these receptors: a man aged 30 to 45 who received the YFV17D yellow fever vaccine. CDR3s include the opening cysteine and the closing phenylalanine or tryptophan. D genes are given only for firm matches. Size is omitted from some rows. Given values are once, few, many or a class for expanded clones.

j_call clone_size v_call d_call cdr3_aa cdr3_nt
TRBJ1-1 . TRBV4-3 TRBD1 CASSQETSGGAFF TGCGCCAGCAGCCAAGAGACGTCAGGGGGAGCTTTCTTT
TRBJ2-4 . TRBV5-1 TRBD1 CASSPTGTKNIQYF TGCGCCAGCAGCCCGACAGGGACCAAAAACATTCAGTACTTC
TRBJ2-1 . TRBV10-1 TRBD2 CASSEGLAGGTDEQFF TGCGCCAGCAGTGAGGGTCTTGCGGGAGGGACCGATGAGCAGTTCTTC
TRBJ2-2 few TRBV10-2 . CASHHTGELFF TGCGCCAGCCATCACACCGGGGAGCTGTTTTTT
TRBJ2-7 . TRBV20-1 TRBD2 CSAAFPSGTVGQYF TGCAGTGCTGCGTTTCCTAGCGGGACTGTAGGGCAGTACTTC
TRBJ2-5 few TRBV6-5 TRBD1 CASTFTGGAETQYF TGTGCCAGCACGTTCACAGGGGGCGCAGAGACCCAGTACTTC
TRBJ2-1 few TRBV12-3/TRBV12-4 . CASLAHIFNEQFF TGTGCCAGCTTGGCCCATATTTTCAATGAGCAGTTCTTC
TRBJ2-3 . TRBV29-1 TRBD2 CSVEASGSRDTQYF TGCAGCGTTGAAGCTAGCGGGAGCAGAGATACGCAGTATTTT
TRBJ2-2 few TRBV14 . CASSQGWGATGELFF TGTGCCAGCAGCCAAGGTTGGGGAGCCACCGGGGAGCTGTTTTTT
TRBJ2-7 . TRBV7-2 . CASSRGRAVGGEQYF TGTGCCAGCAGCCGAGGAAGGGCCGTCGGGGGCGAGCAGTACTTC
TRBJ2-7 . TRBV4-3 TRBD2 CASSQEPAGSYEQYF TGCGCCAGCAGCCAAGAACCAGCGGGAAGCTACGAGCAGTACTTC
TRBJ2-5 . TRBV28 . CASSFGHSRRAQYF TGTGCCAGCAGTTTTGGTCATTCCCGCAGGGCCCAGTACTTC
TRBJ2-1 few TRBV24-1 TRBD2 CATGLAETSSYNEQFF TGTGCCACGGGACTAGCGGAAACCAGCTCCTACAATGAGCAGTTCTTC
TRBJ2-1 . TRBV27 . CASSSNPAGTLNEQFF TGTGCCAGCAGTTCCAACCCAGCGGGGACACTCAATGAGCAGTTCTTC
TRBJ2-7 few TRBV20-1 TRBD2 CSARDSGAYEQYF TGCAGTGCTAGAGATAGCGGGGCCTACGAGCAGTACTTC
TRBJ2-3 . TRBV28 . CASSPGGGLTDTQYF TGTGCCAGCAGTCCTGGTGGAGGCCTCACAGATACGCAGTATTTT
TRBJ1-4 . TRBV10-3 . CAISEYGGKLFF TGTGCCATCAGTGAGTATGGAGGAAAACTGTTTTTT
TRBJ2-1 few TRBV6-1 TRBD2 CASIAGGTYNEQFF TGTGCCAGCATCGCGGGAGGGACCTACAATGAGCAGTTCTTC
TRBJ1-1 . TRBV12-3/TRBV12-4 . CASSSEDTEAFF TGTGCCAGCAGTTCTGAGGACACTGAAGCTTTCTTT
TRBJ2-5 . TRBV5-4 . CASSLGLHQETQYF TGTGCCAGCAGCTTGGGACTACACCAAGAGACCCAGTACTTC
TRBJ2-5 . TRBV12-3/TRBV12-4 TRBD2 CASSLGQAKRTSGRLQETQYF TGTGCCAGCAGTCTAGGACAGGCGAAAAGGACTAGCGGGAGGTTACAAGAGACCCAGTACTTC
TRBJ2-3 . TRBV28 . CASSIGRGGDTQYF TGTGCCAGCAGTATTGGCAGGGGAGGAGATACGCAGTATTTT
TRBJ2-3 few TRBV12-3/TRBV12-4 . CASSLPDTDTQYF TGTGCCAGCAGTCTCCCGGATACAGATACGCAGTATTTT
TRBJ2-7 . TRBV11-1 . CASGTRGTRAEDPYEQYF TGTGCCAGCGGAACCCGGGGAACCCGTGCGGAGGACCCCTACGAGCAGTACTTC
TRBJ1-6 . TRBV7-2 . CASSPGIHSPLHF TGTGCCAGCAGCCCGGGGATCCATTCACCCCTCCACTTT
TRBJ1-3 few TRBV6-1 . CASIRQLSSGNTIYF TGTGCCAGCATCCGACAGCTAAGCTCTGGAAACACCATATATTTT
TRBJ2-1 . TRBV3-1 . CASSPVVGYNEQFF TGTGCCAGCAGCCCGGTGGTCGGCTACAATGAGCAGTTCTTC
TRBJ1-6 few TRBV12-3/TRBV12-4 TRBD1 CASSPDRGSSSYNSPLHF TGTGCCAGCAGCCCGGACAGGGGATCGAGCTCCTATAATTCACCCCTCCACTTT
TRBJ2-5 many TRBV10-3 . CAIRKDSDQETQYF TGTGCCATCAGGAAAGACAGTGATCAAGAGACCCAGTACTTC
TRBJ2-1 few TRBV20-1 TRBD2 CSAVPGTSPDNEQFF TGCAGTGCCGTGCCCGGGACTAGTCCCGACAATGAGCAGTTCTTC
TRBJ1-1 few TRBV5-8 TRBD1 CASSIQGTNTEAFF TGTGCCAGCAGCATACAGGGGACGAACACTGAAGCTTTCTTT